This T cell receptor beta chain stems from a study of T cells in localized non-small cell lung cancer. Sequencing used immunoSEQ multiplex PCR; TCRdb keeps in-frame clones, though not all of them. The table has fewer than 9,000 clones, about 87% seen once. Notes on the study in general: Detection in adjacent lung was observed for a median roughly 62 of the top 100 tumor clones. Uninvolved nearby lung showed the greatest T cell clonality, exceeding that found in tumor. Longer survival (overall) was linked to higher T cell density in blood.

This clone was seen a handful of times. Its antigen is as yet unknown. V was cut by 1 base and J by 1 base, with 8 bases left in between. Germline V gene lookup returns CDR1 SGHRS and CDR2 YFSETQ. The CDR3 consists of 14 residues. The chain uses TRBV5-1 and TRBJ1-1; D remains ambiguous. This specimen was peripheral blood, taken before any cancer treatment. The receptor comes from a male donor at least 60 years old with stage III lung adenocarcinoma. The CDR3 is CASSLSAANTEAFF. The CDR3 region has the DNA TGCGCCAGCAGCTTGTCCGCCGCGAACACTGAAGCTTTCTTT.